This T cell receptor beta chain is from a study of T cell responses to AZD1222 COVID-19 vaccine. Study-wide findings and caveats: Once two AZD1222 doses were given, Spike-specific TCR breadth and depth went up. With dominance at 160-218 and 743-854, vaccine-associated CD4 TCRs spanned spike. Without day 14 samples, only post-peak T cell repertoires were studied.

This table comes from immunoSEQ multiplex PCR, and its TCRdb copy is limited to in-frame clones, with some not included. The repertoire has about 93,000 clones, over 75% of them found once; the top ten carry about 2.7%. Trimming took off 5 bases at V and 2 bases at J, with 9 bases between the two ends. The CDR3 totals 13 residues. CDR1 MNHEY and CDR2 SMNVEV come from the germline V gene (reference sequence). Regarding this clone: Its antigen is unidentified.

The gene calls are TRBV27 and TRBJ1-1; D call uncertain. The specimen was peripheral blood, collected 28 days after the second AZD1222 dose. The source is an adult who received the AZD1222 COVID-19 vaccine. CDR3 sequence: CASSTPGNTEAFF. The CDR3, as DNA: TGTGCCAGCAGTACCCCGGGTAACACTGAAGCTTTCTTT.